This T cell receptor (beta chain) was captured in a study of shared clonotypes between healthy human individuals. The V gene's germline CDR1 is LNHDA and CDR2 SQIVND (reference sequence). Trimming pared 3 bases from V and 2 bases from J, leaving 17 bases between. The CDR3 has 17 residues. Assay: immunoSEQ multiplex PCR; the TCRdb copy retains only in-frame clones and omits some. The sample consists of hundreds of thousands of clones, about 80% of them appearing once. V and J are TRBV19 and TRBJ2-1; perhaps TRBD1 as D (5 bases). The origin of this receptor is a woman aged 30 to 39 in good health. The sample was memory CD4+ T cells sorted from blood. Subset reported: CD45RA-negative fraction. In DNA form, the CDR3 reads TGTGCCAGTAGTATTGTGGGTCTCAGGGCTACCTACAATGAGCAGTTCTTC. Amino acid sequence: CASSIVGLRATYNEQFF.